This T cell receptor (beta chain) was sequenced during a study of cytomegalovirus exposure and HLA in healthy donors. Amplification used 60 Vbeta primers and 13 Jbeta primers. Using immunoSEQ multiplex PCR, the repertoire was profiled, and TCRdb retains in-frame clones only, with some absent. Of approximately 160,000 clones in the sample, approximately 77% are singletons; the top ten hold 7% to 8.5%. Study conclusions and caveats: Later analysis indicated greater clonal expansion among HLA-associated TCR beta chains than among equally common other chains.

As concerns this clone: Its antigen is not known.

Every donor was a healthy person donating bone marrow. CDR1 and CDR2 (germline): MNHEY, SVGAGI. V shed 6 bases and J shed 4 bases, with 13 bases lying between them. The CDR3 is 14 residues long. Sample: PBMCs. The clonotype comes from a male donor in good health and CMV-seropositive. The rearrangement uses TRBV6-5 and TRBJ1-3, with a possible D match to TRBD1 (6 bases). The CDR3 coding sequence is TGTGCCAGCAGCCTCACAGGGAACGGAAACACCATATATTTT. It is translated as CASSLTGNGNTIYF.